Shown below are 32 T cell receptor beta chains from a single sample sequenced in a study of CXCR3-negative and CXCR3-positive naive CD8 T cells. Via 5' RACE with UMI labels, TRB cDNA libraries were prepared. With the 5' RACE reads reprocessed, TCRdb shows one record per CDR3 protein and no DNA. With nearly 45,000 distinct CDR3 sequences in the sample, the ten largest clones hold over 12%. Sample: memory CD8+ T cells from blood. The receptors were sampled from a human donor in good health. Some clones in this sample may be carry-over from other donors' samples.

V and J are TRBV28 and TRBJ2-1. The germline V gene encodes CDR1 MDHEN and CDR2 SYDVKM. The CDR3 is made up of 17 amino acids. CDR3 sequence reads: CASSPHPDRSSYNEQFF.

The CDR3 region is CASSLGQGVNTEAFF. The genes are TRBV7-6 and TRBJ1-1; TCRdb gives TRBD1 as the D gene, but with no DNA this cannot be confirmed. CDR3 length: 15 residues. The germline gives CDR1 SGHVS, CDR2 FNYEAQ.

The rearrangement joins TRBV28 to TRBJ2-7; the D call from TCRdb, TRBD1, cannot be confirmed without DNA. CDR1 and CDR2 from the germline V gene are MDHEN and SYDVKM. The CDR3 is made up of 13 amino acids. Here the CDR3 reads CASVEDNSYEQYF.

The chain uses TRBV2 and TRBJ2-2. The CDR3 spans 11 residues. Germline values: CDR1 SNHLY, CDR2 FYNNEI. This chain's CDR3 is CASENTGELFF.

The V gene is TRBV18, the J gene TRBJ2-5; TCRdb picks TRBD2, but there is no DNA to check that call. CDR3 length: 15 amino acids. Per the germline V gene, CDR1 is KGHSH and CDR2 is LQKENI. This chain's CDR3 is CASSPNTSTEETQYF.

This clonotype is called medium-sized based on its frequency. The CDR3 reads CASSDSGGGYNEQFF. V usage is TRBV6-4 and J usage is TRBJ2-1; the D call from TCRdb, TRBD1, cannot be confirmed without DNA. In germline, CDR1 is MRHNA, CDR2 SNTAGT. This CDR3 has 15 amino acids.

The rearrangement links TRBV23-1 to TRBJ2-2; TCRdb picks TRBD2, but there is no DNA to check that call. TRBV23-1 is given ORF status, its function remaining uncertain. This CDR3 contains 17 residues. CDR3: CASSHPAKREGPGELFF.

The gene calls are TRBV7-2 and TRBJ2-1. CDR1 is SGHTA and CDR2 is FQGNSA in the germline V gene. CDR3 size: 13 residues. CDR3 loop: CASSQLNSNEQFF.

V and J are TRBV4-1 and TRBJ1-1. CDR3 length: 14 residues. CDR1 is MGHRA, CDR2 YSYEKL, per germline. The CDR3 here is CASSQATANTEAFF.

The chain is built from TRBV21-1 and TRBJ2-5; TCRdb selects TRBD1, and the lack of DNA leaves this call unchecked. TRBV21-1 is a listed pseudogene. The CDR3 runs 14 residues. This chain's CDR3 is CASSKEQGVETQYF.

The chain uses TRBV7-2 and TRBJ2-7; checking the TCRdb D call of TRBD1 is not possible without DNA. The CDR3 totals 14 residues. Germline lookup yields CDR1 SGHTA and CDR2 FQGNSA. The CDR3 loop reads CASSLGGQAYEQYF. Using reference TRBV7-2 and TRBJ2-7 for the parts outside the CDR3, the full variable domain is GAGVSQSPSNKVTEKGKDVELRCDPISGHTALYWYRQSLGQGLEFLIYFQGNSAPDKSGLPSDRFSAERTGGSVSTLTIQRTQQEDSAVYLCASSLGGQAYEQYFGPGTRLTVT.

The chain combines TRBV7-6 with TRBJ2-1; no DNA is available, so the TRBD1 call from TCRdb remains unchecked. The CDR3 spans 14 residues. Per the germline V gene, CDR1 is SGHVS and CDR2 is FNYEAQ. The CDR3 protein is CASSSGTRRNEQFF. The full variable domain, with the rest looked up from reference TRBV7-6 and TRBJ2-1, is GAGVSQSPRYKVTKRGQDVALRCDPISGHVSLYWYRQALGQGPEFLTYFNYEAQQDKSGLPNDRFSAERPEGSISTLTIQRTEQRDSAMYRCASSSGTRRNEQFFGPGTRLTVL.

The chain recombines TRBV7-8 with TRBJ2-7; without DNA, the TCRdb call of TRBD1 cannot be checked. CDR3 length equals 13 residues. Looked up from germline, CDR1 is SGHVS and CDR2 is FQNEAQ. The CDR3 loop reads CASSSSWGNEQYF.

The rearrangement joins TRBV5-1 to TRBJ1-2; the TCRdb D gene call, TRBD1, has no DNA to confirm it. The CDR3 contains 14 residues. Germline V gives CDR1 SGHRS, CDR2 YFSETQ. This CDR3 is CASSLESAGGGYTF.

Considering frequency, this clonotype is medium-sized. The chain links TRBV4-2 to TRBJ1-1. Germline CDR1 is LGHNA and CDR2 is YNFKEQ. CDR3 length: 15 residues. The CDR3 sequence: CASSQDLTANTEAFF.

V gene TRBV29-1 combines with J gene TRBJ2-2; TCRdb designates TRBD2, a call that cannot be tested without DNA. CDR3 size: 13 residues. The germline V gene has CDR1 SQVTM and CDR2 ANQGSEA. This CDR3 is CSATGGLSGELFF.

The gene calls are TRBV7-6 and TRBJ2-7; there is no DNA to check the TCRdb D call of TRBD2. Germline V gives CDR1 SGHVS, CDR2 FNYEAQ. This CDR3 is 12 amino acids long. This chain's CDR3 is CASSSGLYEQYF.

This sequence joins TRBV6-2 or TRBV6-3 and TRBJ2-1. CDR3 length: 11 residues. Germline CDR1 and CDR2: MNHEY and SVGEGT. CDR3 protein: CASSYGYEQFF.

CDR3 amino acids: CASSQTGGYGQEQYF. The V and J genes are TRBV7-9 and TRBJ2-7; TCRdb's assignment of TRBD1 cannot be checked, as there is no DNA. The CDR3 is 15 amino acids. Germline lookup yields CDR1 SEHNR and CDR2 FQNEAQ (reference sequence).

The chain recombines TRBV15 with TRBJ2-1. Germline loops: CDR1 LNHNV, CDR2 YYDKDF (reference sequence). CDR3 length: 11 amino acids. CDR3 protein: CATSRDQAVYF.

This chain connects TRBV4-3 to TRBJ1-2. The CDR3 consists of 16 residues. Germline loops: CDR1 LGHNA, CDR2 YSLEER. The CDR3 reads CASSQEEGDTNYGYTF.

This CDR3 is CASSPGLVHEQFF. The chain carries TRBV9 and TRBJ2-1; checking the TCRdb D call of TRBD2 is not possible without DNA. In germline, CDR1 is SGDLS, CDR2 YYNGEE. The CDR3 has 13 amino acids. Based on the CDR3 plus reference TRBV9 and TRBJ2-1, the full variable domain is DSGVTQTPKHLITATGQRVTLRCSPRSGDLSVYWYQQSLDQGLQFLIQYYNGEERAKGNILERFSAQQFPDLHSELNLSSLELGDSALYFCASSPGLVHEQFFGPGTRLTVL.

The V and J genes are TRBV28 and TRBJ2-1; there is no DNA to check the TCRdb D call of TRBD1. This CDR3 is built from 12 residues. Germline V gene data show CDR1 as MDHEN and CDR2 as SYDVKM. CDR3 protein: CASSRTPGEQFF.

The rearrangement links TRBV10-1 to TRBJ1-4. The CDR3 loop spans 14 amino acids. CDR1 and CDR2 (germline): WNHNN, SYGVQD (reference sequence). This CDR3 reads CASYLDGIGLMLFF.

The CDR3 here is CASSSLAGGPIDEQFF. The chain recombines TRBV27 with TRBJ2-1; TCRdb selects TRBD2, and the lack of DNA leaves this call unchecked. The CDR3 loop spans 16 amino acids. Germline CDR1 is MNHEY and CDR2 is SMNVEV (reference sequence).

V and J are TRBV6-2 or TRBV6-3 and TRBJ1-5; TCRdb's D gene call, TRBD1, goes unchecked for lack of DNA. In germline, CDR1 is MNHEY, CDR2 SVGEGT. The CDR3 is 14 residues long. The CDR3 protein is CAGTGADEVQPQHF.

The chain joins TRBV29-1 to TRBJ2-2; TCRdb reports TRBD2, a call that lacks DNA to check it against. Germline-derived CDR1 and CDR2 are SQVTM and ANQGSEA. This CDR3 spans 13 amino acids. CDR3 sequence: CTPGLLNTGELFF.

The chain is built from TRBV7-3 and TRBJ2-7. The germline CDR1 and CDR2 sequences are SGHTA and FQGTGA. The CDR3 extends over 12 amino acids. CDR3 amino acids: CASSPEAEEQYF.

The rearrangement uses TRBV29-1 and TRBJ1-2; lacking DNA, the TRBD1 call made by TCRdb goes unchecked. The germline V gene has CDR1 SQVTM and CDR2 ANQGSEA. This CDR3 spans 14 amino acids. CDR3 protein: CSVEDVRVNYGYTF.

The CDR3 protein is CASSLWGQMTDTQYF. This chain links TRBV7-3 with TRBJ2-3; TCRdb outputs TRBD1, but without DNA this stays unchecked. The germline gives CDR1 SGHTA, CDR2 FQGTGA. CDR3 length equals 15 residues.

The chain joins TRBV28 to TRBJ1-2; TCRdb outputs TRBD1, but without DNA this stays unchecked. The CDR3 totals 14 residues. Germline V gene lookup returns CDR1 MDHEN and CDR2 SYDVKM. The CDR3 loop is CASSSLSPPYGYTF.

The V call is TRBV7-3, the J call TRBJ2-1; the D gene TCRdb calls, TRBD2, cannot be checked with no DNA. Per germline, CDR1 SGHTA and CDR2 FQGTGA. The CDR3 length is 17 residues. This chain's CDR3 is CASSLTERASSYNEQFF. The full variable domain, completed using reference TRBV7-3 and TRBJ2-1, is GAGVSQTPSNKVTEKGKYVELRCDPISGHTALYWYRQSLGQGPEFLIYFQGTGAADDSGLPNDRFFAVRPEGSVSTLKIQRTERGDSAVYLCASSLTERASSYNEQFFGPGTRLTVL.